The 9 T cell receptor beta chains given below trace back to one sample, sequenced in a study of Ad26.COV2.S vaccination and SARS-CoV-2 variants. Treatment denoted: about 20 received Ad26.COV2.S at low or high dose, single or two shots; several received placebo; per-sample allocation not given. Specimens were obtained on day 63 following the first vaccine or placebo injection. Sequencing was performed with immunoSEQ multiplex PCR; in TCRdb, only in-frame clones are kept and a portion is missing. The sample has 300,000 to 350,000 clones, about 87% seen once. Source: peripheral blood, taken in a trial of Ad26.COV2.S vaccine versus placebo. The receptors were sampled from a person between 18 and 60 years old who received the Ad26.COV2.S COVID-19 vaccine or a placebo.

The gene calls are TRBV7-2 and TRBJ2-6; D perhaps matches TRBD2 (6 bases). The CDR3 runs 17 residues. Trimming stripped 6 bases from V and 0 bases from J, with 15 bases between. Germline V CDR1 and CDR2: SGHTA, FQGNSA. Here the CDR3 DNA reads TGTGCCAGCAGACTAGGAGGGGTGAGCTCTGGGGCCAACGTCCTGACTTTC. This gives the protein CASRLGGVSSGANVLTF.

The V and J genes are TRBV5-8 and TRBJ2-2; perhaps TRBD2 as D (5 bases). Germline loops: CDR1 SGHTS, CDR2 YDEGEE. The CDR3 runs 16 residues. V dropped 0 bases and J dropped 3 bases, with 12 bases sitting between them. This chain's CDR3 is CASSLGRAKYTGELFF. The DNA of the CDR3 is TGTGCCAGCAGCTTGGGGCGGGCCAAATACACCGGGGAGCTGTTTTTT.

The chain links TRBV6-5 to TRBJ1-5, with D perhaps TRBD1 (5 bases). This CDR3 spans 15 amino acids. Germline-derived CDR1 and CDR2 are MNHEY and SVGAGI. V lost 6 bases and J lost 1, with 13 bases in between. CDR3 residues: CASSQGALSNQPQHF. Here the CDR3 DNA reads TGTGCCAGCAGCCAAGGGGCGCTAAGCAATCAGCCCCAGCATTTT.

V and J are TRBV5-5 and TRBJ2-1, with D perhaps matching TRBD1 (6 bases). Germline V CDR1 and CDR2: SGHKS, YYEKEE (reference sequence). Trimming removed 2 bases at V and 0 bases at J, with 9 bases between. The CDR3 is 15 amino acids. CDR3 DNA sequence: TGTGCCAGCAGCTTTGACAGGAGCTCCTACAATGAGCAGTTCTTC. It yields the protein CASSFDRSSYNEQFF.

In this sample, this clone turned up a few times. The chain uses TRBV14 and TRBJ2-2; 8 bases match TRBD2. V trimming: 2 bases; J trimming: 5 bases; junction bases outside the gene matches: 7. Germline V CDR1 and CDR2: SGHDN, FVKESK. The CDR3 runs 16 residues. This CDR3 reads CASSQRGGSGTGELFF. For the CDR3, the DNA is TGTGCCAGCAGCCAACGGGGGGGCTCTGGTACCGGGGAGCTGTTTTTT.

The chain uses TRBV27 and TRBJ2-5; 9 bases agree with TRBD1. The CDR3 consists of 17 residues. Germline V gene lookup returns CDR1 MNHEY and CDR2 SMNVEV (reference sequence). With 0 bases clipped from V and 6 bases from J, the junction kept 11 bases outside the gene matches. The DNA of the CDR3 is TGTGCCAGCAGTTTATCGTTCCTGGGACAGGGTCGAAAGACCCAGTACTTC. As protein: CASSLSFLGQGRKTQYF.

The V call is TRBV12-3 or TRBV12-4, the J call TRBJ1-4; unclear D gene. V was clipped by 5 bases and J by 7 bases, with 8 bases between them. The CDR3 spans 12 residues. In nucleotides, the CDR3 is TGTGCCAGCAGTGGGTTGGGTGAAAAACTGTTTTTT. Translated: CASSGLGEKLFF.

This clone is a singleton in its sample. V usage is TRBV19 and J usage is TRBJ2-4; 11 bases agree with TRBD1. The germline CDR1 and CDR2 sequences are LNHDA and SQIVND (reference sequence). CDR3 length: 17 amino acids. Trimming at V came to 6 bases and at J to 1 base, leaving 8 bases not matched to a gene. For the CDR3, the DNA is TGTGCCAGTAGATCCAATGGACAGGGGGCGGCCAAAAACATTCAGTACTTC. Translated: CASRSNGQGAAKNIQYF.

The genes are TRBV5-5 and TRBJ2-1, with 8 bases that match TRBD2. CDR3 size: 15 residues. Trimming took 5 bases from V and 4 from J; bases not matched to a gene: 8. From germline, CDR1 is SGHKS and CDR2 YYEKEE (reference sequence). This chain's CDR3 is CASRLTSGSYNEQFF. CDR3 DNA sequence: TGTGCCAGCAGACTTACTAGCGGATCTTACAATGAGCAGTTCTTC.